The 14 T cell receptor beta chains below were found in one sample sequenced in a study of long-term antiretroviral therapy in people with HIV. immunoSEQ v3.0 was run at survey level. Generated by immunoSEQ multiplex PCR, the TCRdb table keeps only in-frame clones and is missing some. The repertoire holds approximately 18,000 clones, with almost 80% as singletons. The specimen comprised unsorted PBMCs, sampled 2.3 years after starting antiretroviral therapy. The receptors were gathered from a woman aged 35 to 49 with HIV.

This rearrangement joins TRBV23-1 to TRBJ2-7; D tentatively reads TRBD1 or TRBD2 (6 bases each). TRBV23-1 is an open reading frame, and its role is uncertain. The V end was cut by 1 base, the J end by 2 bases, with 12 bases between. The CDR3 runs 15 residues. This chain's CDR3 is CASSQLRRGAYEQYF. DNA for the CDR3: TGCGCCAGCAGTCAATTAAGGAGGGGGGCCTACGAGCAGTACTTC.

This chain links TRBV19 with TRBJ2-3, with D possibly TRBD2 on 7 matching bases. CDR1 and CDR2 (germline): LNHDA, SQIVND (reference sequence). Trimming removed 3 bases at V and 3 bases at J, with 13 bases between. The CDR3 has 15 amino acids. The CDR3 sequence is CASSIRGGGTDTQYF. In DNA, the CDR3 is TGTGCCAGTAGTATCCGGGGAGGGGGAACAGATACGCAGTATTTT.

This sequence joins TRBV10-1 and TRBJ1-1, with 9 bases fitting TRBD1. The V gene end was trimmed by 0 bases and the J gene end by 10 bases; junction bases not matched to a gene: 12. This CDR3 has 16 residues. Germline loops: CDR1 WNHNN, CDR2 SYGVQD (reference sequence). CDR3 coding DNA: TGCGCCAGCAGTGAGTCGTTGGGACAGGGAGAACCTGGAGCTTTCTTT. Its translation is CASSESLGQGEPGAFF.

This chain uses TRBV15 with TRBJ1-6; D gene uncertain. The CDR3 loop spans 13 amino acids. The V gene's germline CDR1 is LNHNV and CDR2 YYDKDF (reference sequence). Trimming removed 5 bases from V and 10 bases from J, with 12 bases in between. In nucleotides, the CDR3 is TGTGCCACCAGCTCCTCGGATTTCTCACCCCTCCACTTT. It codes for CATSSSDFSPLHF.

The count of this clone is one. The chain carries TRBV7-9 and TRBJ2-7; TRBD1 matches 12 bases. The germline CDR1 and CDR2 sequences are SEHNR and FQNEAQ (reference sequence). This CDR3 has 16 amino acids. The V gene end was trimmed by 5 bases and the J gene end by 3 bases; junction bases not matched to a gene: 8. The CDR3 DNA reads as TGTGCCAGCAGCCATGACCGGGACAGGGGGCACTACGAGCAGTACTTC. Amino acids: CASSHDRDRGHYEQYF.

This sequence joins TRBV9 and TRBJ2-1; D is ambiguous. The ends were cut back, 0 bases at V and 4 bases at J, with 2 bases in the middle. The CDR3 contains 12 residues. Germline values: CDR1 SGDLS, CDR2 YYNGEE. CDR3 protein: CASSVGYNEQFF. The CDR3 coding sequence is TGTGCCAGCAGCGTAGGGTACAATGAGCAGTTCTTC.

Here the CDR3 reads CASSQAGGAPDTQYF. Here the CDR3 DNA reads TGTGCCAGCAGCCAGGCGGGAGGGGCCCCAGATACGCAGTATTTT. This chain links TRBV5-5 with TRBJ2-3; 9 bases are a match to TRBD2. V dropped 4 bases and J dropped 4; count of bases not matched to a gene: 7. Per germline, CDR1 SGHKS and CDR2 YYEKEE (reference sequence). The CDR3 covers 15 residues.

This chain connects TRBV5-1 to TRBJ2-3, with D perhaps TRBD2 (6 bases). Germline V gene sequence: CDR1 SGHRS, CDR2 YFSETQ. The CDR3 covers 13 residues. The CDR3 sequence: CATRRDGADTQYF. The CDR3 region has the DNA TGCGCTACGCGGCGGGATGGCGCAGATACGCAGTATTTT.

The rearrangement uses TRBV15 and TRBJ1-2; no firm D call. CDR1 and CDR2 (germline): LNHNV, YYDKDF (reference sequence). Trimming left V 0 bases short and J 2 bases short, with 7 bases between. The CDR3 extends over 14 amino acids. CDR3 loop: CATSRDVQNYGYTF. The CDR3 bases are TGTGCCACCAGCAGAGATGTACAGAACTATGGCTACACCTTC.

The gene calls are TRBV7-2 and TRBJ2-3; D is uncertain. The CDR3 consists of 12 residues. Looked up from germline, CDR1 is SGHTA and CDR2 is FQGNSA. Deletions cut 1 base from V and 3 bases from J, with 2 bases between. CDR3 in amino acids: CASSLGTDTQYF. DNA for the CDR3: TGTGCCAGCAGCTTAGGGACAGATACGCAGTATTTT.

CDR3 protein: CASSPVGAGIYNEQFF. CDR3 sequence (DNA): TGTGCCAGTAGCCCCGTGGGAGCGGGGATCTACAATGAGCAGTTCTTC. V is TRBV19 and J is TRBJ2-1; 7 positions match TRBD2. Trimming at V came to 6 bases and at J to 3 bases, leaving 11 bases not matched to a gene. The CDR3 covers 16 residues. Germline values: CDR1 LNHDA, CDR2 SQIVND (reference sequence).

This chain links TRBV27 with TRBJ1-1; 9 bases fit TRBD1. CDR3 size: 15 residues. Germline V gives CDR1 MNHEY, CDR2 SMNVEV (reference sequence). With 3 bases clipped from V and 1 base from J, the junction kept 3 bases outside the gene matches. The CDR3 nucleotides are TGTGCCAGCAGTTTGACAGGGGGGAGGAACACTGAAGCTTTCTTT. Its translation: CASSLTGGRNTEAFF.

The CDR3 sequence is CASSSTAANTGELFF. CDR3 nucleotides: TGTGCCAGCAGTTCGACAGCTGCGAACACCGGGGAGCTGTTTTTT. The chain employs TRBV6-5 and TRBJ2-2; a weak D match, TRBD1 (5 bases). Germline V gene sequence: CDR1 MNHEY, CDR2 SVGAGI. Trimming shortened V by 4 bases and J by 0 bases, and 9 bases separated the two germline ends. CDR3 length: 15 residues.

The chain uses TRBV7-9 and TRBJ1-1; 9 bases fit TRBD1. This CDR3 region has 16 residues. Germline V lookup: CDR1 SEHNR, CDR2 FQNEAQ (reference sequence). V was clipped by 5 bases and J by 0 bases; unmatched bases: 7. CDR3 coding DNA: TGTGCCAGCAGCGGGGGACAGGGAGGGGTGAACACTGAAGCTTTCTTT. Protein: CASSGGQGGVNTEAFF.